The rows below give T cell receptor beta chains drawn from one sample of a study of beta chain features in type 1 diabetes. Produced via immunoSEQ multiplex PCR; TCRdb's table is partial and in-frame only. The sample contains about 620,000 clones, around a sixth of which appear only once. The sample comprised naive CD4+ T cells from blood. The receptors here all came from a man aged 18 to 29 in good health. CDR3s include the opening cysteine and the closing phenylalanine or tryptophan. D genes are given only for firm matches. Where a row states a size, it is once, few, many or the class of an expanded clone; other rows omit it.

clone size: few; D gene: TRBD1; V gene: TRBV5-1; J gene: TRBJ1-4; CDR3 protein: CASSWGTATNEKLFF; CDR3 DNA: TGCGCCAGCAGCTGGGGGACAGCAACTAATGAAAAACTGTTTTTT
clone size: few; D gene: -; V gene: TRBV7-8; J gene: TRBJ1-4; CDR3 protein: CASRRQNEKLFF; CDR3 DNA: TGTGCCAGCAGACGACAAAATGAAAAACTGTTTTTT
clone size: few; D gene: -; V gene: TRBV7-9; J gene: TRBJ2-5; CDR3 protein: CASSPHGAEETQYF; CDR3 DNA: TGTGCCAGCAGCCCCCATGGGGCGGAGGAGACCCAGTACTTC
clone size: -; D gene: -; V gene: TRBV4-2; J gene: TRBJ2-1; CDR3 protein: CASSPRGTRDYNEQFF; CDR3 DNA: TGTGCCAGCAGCCCTAGAGGGACAAGAGACTACAATGAGCAGTTCTTC
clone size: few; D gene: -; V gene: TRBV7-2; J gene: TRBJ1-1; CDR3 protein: CASSLMPPGGISTEAFF; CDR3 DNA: TGTGCCAGCAGCTTAATGCCCCCCGGGGGGATCAGCACTGAAGCTTTCTTT
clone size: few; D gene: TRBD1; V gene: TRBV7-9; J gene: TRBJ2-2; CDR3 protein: CASRLSGTANTGELFF; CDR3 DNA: TGTGCCAGCAGATTATCCGGGACAGCGAACACCGGGGAGCTGTTTTTT
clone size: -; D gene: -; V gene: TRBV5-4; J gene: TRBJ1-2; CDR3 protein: CASSLGQRHSDNYGYTF; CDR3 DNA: TGTGCCAGCAGCTTGGGACAGAGACACTCGGATAACTATGGCTACACCTTC
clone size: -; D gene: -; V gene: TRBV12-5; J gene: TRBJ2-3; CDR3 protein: CASGYGAFSTDTQYF; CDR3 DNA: TGTGCTAGTGGTTACGGAGCGTTCAGCACAGATACGCAGTATTTT
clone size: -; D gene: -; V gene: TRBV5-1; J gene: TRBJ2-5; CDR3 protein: CASGGPVSQETQYF; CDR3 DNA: TGCGCCAGCGGAGGGCCAGTTTCCCAAGAGACCCAGTACTTC
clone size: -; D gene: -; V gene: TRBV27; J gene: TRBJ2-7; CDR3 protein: CASSLLASRYEQYF; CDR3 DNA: TGTGCCAGCAGTTTATTGGCATCCCGCTACGAGCAGTACTTC
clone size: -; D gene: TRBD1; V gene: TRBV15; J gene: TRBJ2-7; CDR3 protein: CATSYRGRYEQYF; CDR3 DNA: TGTGCCACCAGTTACAGGGGGAGATACGAGCAGTACTTC
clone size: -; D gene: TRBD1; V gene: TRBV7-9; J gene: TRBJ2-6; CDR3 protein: CASSQGAGFMSGANVLTF; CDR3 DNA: TGTGCCAGCAGTCAGGGGGCCGGATTCATGTCTGGGGCCAACGTCCTGACTTTC
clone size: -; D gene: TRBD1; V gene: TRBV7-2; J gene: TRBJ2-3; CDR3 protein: CASSRDRNTDTQYF; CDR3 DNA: TGTGCCAGCAGCCGGGACAGAAACACAGATACGCAGTATTTT
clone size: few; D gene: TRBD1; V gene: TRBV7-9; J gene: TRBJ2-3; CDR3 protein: CASSSRGGRTDTQYF; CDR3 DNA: TGTGCCAGCAGCAGCAGAGGGGGCCGTACGGATACGCAGTATTTT
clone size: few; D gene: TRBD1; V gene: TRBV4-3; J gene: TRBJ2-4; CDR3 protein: CASSQGQGAAKNIQYF; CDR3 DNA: TGCGCCAGCAGCCAAGGACAGGGTGCAGCCAAAAACATTCAGTACTTC
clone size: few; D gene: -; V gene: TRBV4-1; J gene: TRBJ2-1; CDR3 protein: CASSLGPWDISSYNEQFF; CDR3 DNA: TGCGCCAGCAGCCTGGGACCGTGGGATATCAGCTCCTACAATGAGCAGTTCTTC
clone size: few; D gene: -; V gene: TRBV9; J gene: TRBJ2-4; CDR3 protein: CASSAQGLGKNIQYF; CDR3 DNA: TGTGCCAGCAGCGCACAGGGACTTGGCAAAAACATTCAGTACTTC
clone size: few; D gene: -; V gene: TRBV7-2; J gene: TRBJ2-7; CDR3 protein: CASSRRVLGQTYEQYF; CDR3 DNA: TGTGCCAGCAGCCGAAGGGTCCTAGGACAGACCTACGAGCAGTACTTC
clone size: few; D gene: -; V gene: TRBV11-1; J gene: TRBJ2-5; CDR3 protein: CASSLLGRSGETQYF; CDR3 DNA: TGTGCCAGCAGCTTGTTGGGGAGAAGCGGAGAGACCCAGTACTTC
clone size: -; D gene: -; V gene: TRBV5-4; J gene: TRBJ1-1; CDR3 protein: CASSQGPNTEAFF; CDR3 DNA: TGTGCCAGCAGCCAGGGGCCGAACACTGAAGCTTTCTTT
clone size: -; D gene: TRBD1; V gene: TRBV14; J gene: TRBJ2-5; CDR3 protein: CASSQVPGGWGETQYF; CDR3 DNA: TGTGCCAGCAGCCAAGTTCCAGGGGGATGGGGAGAGACCCAGTACTTC
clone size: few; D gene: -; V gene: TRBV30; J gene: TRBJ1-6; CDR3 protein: CAGGAGPNSPLHF; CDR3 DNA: TGTGCCGGGGGTGCGGGCCCAAATTCACCCCTCCACTTT
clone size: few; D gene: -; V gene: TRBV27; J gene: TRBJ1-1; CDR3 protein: CASSSIRGPLNTEAFF; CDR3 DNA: TGTGCCAGCAGTTCAATCAGGGGCCCTCTGAACACTGAAGCTTTCTTT
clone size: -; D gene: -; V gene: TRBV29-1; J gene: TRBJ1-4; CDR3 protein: CSVGGQSDFEKLFF; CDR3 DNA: TGCAGCGTGGGCGGACAGTCGGATTTTGAAAAACTGTTTTTT
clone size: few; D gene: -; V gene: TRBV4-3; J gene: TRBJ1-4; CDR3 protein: CASSQGAQFREKLFF; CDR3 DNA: TGCGCCAGCAGCCAAGGGGCACAGTTTCGTGAAAAACTGTTTTTT
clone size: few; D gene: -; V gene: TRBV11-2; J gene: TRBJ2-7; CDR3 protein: CASSLVTGYEQYF; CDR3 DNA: TGTGCCAGCAGCTTAGTGACAGGTTACGAGCAGTACTTC
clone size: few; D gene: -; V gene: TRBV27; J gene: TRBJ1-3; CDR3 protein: CASSVRGGLTGNTIYF; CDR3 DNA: TGTGCCAGCAGTGTAAGAGGGGGGCTTACTGGAAACACCATATATTTT
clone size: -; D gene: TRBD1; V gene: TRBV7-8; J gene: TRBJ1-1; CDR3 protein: CASRKPGQGRVTEAFF; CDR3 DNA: TGTGCCAGCAGAAAACCGGGACAGGGAAGGGTCACTGAAGCTTTCTTT
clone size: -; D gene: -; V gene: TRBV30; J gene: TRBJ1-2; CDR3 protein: CAFLNGYTF; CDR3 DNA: TGTGCCTTCTTAAATGGCTACACCTTC
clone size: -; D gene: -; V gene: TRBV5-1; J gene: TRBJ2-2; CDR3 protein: CASSFTGRPPTGELFF; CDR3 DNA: TGCGCCAGCAGCTTCACGGGGCGACCTCCCACCGGGGAGCTGTTTTTT
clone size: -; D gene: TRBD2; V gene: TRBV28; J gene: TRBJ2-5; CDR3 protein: CASSQGLAGVETQYF; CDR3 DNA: TGTGCCAGCAGTCAGGGACTAGCGGGGGTCGAGACCCAGTACTTC
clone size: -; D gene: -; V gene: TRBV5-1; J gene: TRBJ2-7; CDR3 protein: CASSFQGSYEQYF; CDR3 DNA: TGCGCCAGCAGCTTCCAGGGTTCCTACGAGCAGTACTTC
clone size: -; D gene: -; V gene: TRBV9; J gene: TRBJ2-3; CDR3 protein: CASSVAGVGRDTQYF; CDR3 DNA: TGTGCCAGCAGCGTAGCTGGGGTAGGAAGAGATACGCAGTATTTT
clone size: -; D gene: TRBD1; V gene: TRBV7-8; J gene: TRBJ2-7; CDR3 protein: CASSLPTLGTEGALDEQYF; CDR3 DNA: TGTGCCAGCAGCTTACCTACACTCGGGACAGAAGGGGCCCTCGACGAGCAGTACTTC
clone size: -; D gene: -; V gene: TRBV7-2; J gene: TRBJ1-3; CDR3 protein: CASSLKGSGNTIYF; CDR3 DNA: TGTGCCAGCAGCTTAAAGGGTTCTGGAAACACCATATATTTT
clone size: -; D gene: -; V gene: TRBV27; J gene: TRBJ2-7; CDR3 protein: CASSFYGYEQYF; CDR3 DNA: TGTGCCAGCAGTTTCTATGGGTACGAGCAGTACTTC